The following is a TCR beta chain sequence with its context. These data belong to a study of technical replicates of blood from a few donors. Produced via immunoSEQ multiplex PCR; TCRdb's table is partial and in-frame only. This table holds tens of thousands of clones, approximately 90% found once. Specimen: T cells isolated from PBMCs. The receptor was isolated from a human donor in good health.

CDR3 in DNA: TGTGCCAGCAGCCTCAACAGGGGCACCGGGGAGCTGTTTTTT. Translating it yields CASSLNRGTGELFF. V is TRBV11-3 and J is TRBJ2-2; 7 positions agree with TRBD1. The CDR3 runs to 14 residues. J gave up 4 bases and V 5 bases, and 4 bases lay outside the gene matches. Germline V gives CDR1 SGHNT, CDR2 YENEEA.